The present entry profiles one T cell receptor beta chain with its context. Antigen specificity is unknown. This sample is drawn from a study of T cell responses to AZD1222 COVID-19 vaccine. At the level of the study: Whether given at about 4 or about 12 weeks, second doses were pooled.

V shed 4 bases and J shed 13 bases, with 10 bases lying between them. The germline V gene encodes CDR1 SGHVS and CDR2 FNYEAQ. The CDR3 sequence is 11 residues long. Study conclusions and caveats: The sample set comprised mostly white British donors with more females, and clonal diversity was possibly underestimated. The study identified only five to seven AZD1222 recipients as seropositive at baseline.

TCRdb's copy holds only in-frame clones and misses some; the assay was immunoSEQ multiplex PCR. The table includes over 150,000 clones, over 75% detected once. This specimen was peripheral blood, taken on day 0 of AZD1222 vaccination. The receptor's source is an adult in good health. The rearrangement uses TRBV7-6 and TRBJ1-4; a weak D match, TRBD1 (6 bases). CDR3 loop: CASSSGDRLFF. The CDR3 DNA reads TGTGCCAGCAGCTCAGGGGATAGACTGTTTTTT. Drawing the rest from reference TRBV7-6 and TRBJ1-4, the complete variable domain is GAGVSQSPRYKVTKRGQDVALRCDPISGHVSLYWYRQALGQGPEFLTYFNYEAQQDKSGLPNDRFSAERPEGSISTLTIQRTEQRDSAMYRCASSSGDRLFFGSGTQLSVL.